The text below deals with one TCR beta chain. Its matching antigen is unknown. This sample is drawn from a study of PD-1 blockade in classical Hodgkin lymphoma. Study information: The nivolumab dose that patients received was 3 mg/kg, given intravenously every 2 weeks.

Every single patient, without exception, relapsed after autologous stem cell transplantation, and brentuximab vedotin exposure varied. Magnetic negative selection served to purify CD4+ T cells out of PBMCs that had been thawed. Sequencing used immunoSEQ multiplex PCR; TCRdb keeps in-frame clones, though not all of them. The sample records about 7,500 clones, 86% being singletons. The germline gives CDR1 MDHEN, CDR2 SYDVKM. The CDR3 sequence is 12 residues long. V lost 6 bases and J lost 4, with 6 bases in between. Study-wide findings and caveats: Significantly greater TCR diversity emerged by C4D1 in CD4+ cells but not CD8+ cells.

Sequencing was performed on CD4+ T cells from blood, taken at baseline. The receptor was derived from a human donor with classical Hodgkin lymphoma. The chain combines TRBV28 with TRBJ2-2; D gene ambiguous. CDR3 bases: TGTGCCAGCAGCTCGGCCACCGGGGAGCTGTTTTTT. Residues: CASSSATGELFF.